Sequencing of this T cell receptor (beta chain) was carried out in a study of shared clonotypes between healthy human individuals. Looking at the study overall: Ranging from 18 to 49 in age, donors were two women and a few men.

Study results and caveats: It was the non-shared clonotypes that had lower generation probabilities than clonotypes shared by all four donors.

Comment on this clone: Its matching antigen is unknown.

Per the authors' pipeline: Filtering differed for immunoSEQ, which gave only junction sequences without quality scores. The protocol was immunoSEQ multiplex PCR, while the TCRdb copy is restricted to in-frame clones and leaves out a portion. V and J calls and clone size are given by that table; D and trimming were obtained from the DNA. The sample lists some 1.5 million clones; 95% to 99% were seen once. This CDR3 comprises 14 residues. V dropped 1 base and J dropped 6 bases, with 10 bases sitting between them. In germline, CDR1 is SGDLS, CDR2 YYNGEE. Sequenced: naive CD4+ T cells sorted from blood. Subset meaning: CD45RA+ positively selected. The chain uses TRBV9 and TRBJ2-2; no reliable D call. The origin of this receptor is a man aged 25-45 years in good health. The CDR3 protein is CASSVLQRPGELFF. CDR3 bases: TGTGCCAGCAGCGTATTGCAGAGGCCCGGGGAGCTGTTTTTT.